This entry lists 2 T cell receptor beta chains sequenced from one sample in a study of T-cell memory formation after mild COVID-19. TCRdb processed the 5' RACE reads anew with MiXCR; each CDR3 protein has one entry. The sample lists almost 550,000 distinct CDR3 sequences; roughly 22% were seen once. The sequenced sample was PBMCs or a T cell subset sorted from them (not recorded which). All receptors come from an adult woman who had mild COVID-19 (a few samples of this study predate the infection). Cell type and time point are not known.

This clonotype was observed a single time. The chain couples TRBV27 to TRBJ2-5; D is uncertain. Between the trimmed V and J ends, which lost 5 bases and 3 bases, there was a span of 10 bases. The germline V gene encodes CDR1 MNHEY and CDR2 SMNVEV (reference sequence). The CDR3 contains 13 residues. The CDR3 sequence: CASSTRLEETQYF. The CDR3 nucleotides are TGTGCCAGCAGTACCCGACTCGAAGAGACCCAGTACTTC.

This clonotype was found a few times. The chain links TRBV5-1 to TRBJ2-5; D not certain. Germline V gene sequence: CDR1 SGHRS, CDR2 YFSETQ. The CDR3 consists of 11 residues. The V gene lost 7 bases and the J gene lost 0 bases, with 4 bases spanning the gap. The CDR3 spells CASRYQETQYF. CDR3 nucleotide sequence: TGCGCCAGCCGGTACCAAGAGACCCAGTACTTC.